This T cell receptor beta chain was identified in a study of identical twins. Study-level results: Compared with unrelated sharing, twin-shared out-of-frame alpha sequences had more low-probability sequences.

MiXCR was run by TCRdb on the 5' RACE reads, yielding one entry per CDR3 protein. This table has 700,000 to 950,000 distinct CDR3 sequences, 9% to 15% appearing once. The count of this clonotype is one. Its antigen is unknown. Trimming cost V 0 bases and J 0 bases, with 12 bases left between them. Germline V lookup: CDR1 MNHNS, CDR2 SASEGT. The CDR3 consists of 18 residues. These records were also assigned to another study, of yellow fever vaccine responses in identical twins.

This sequence originates from a woman in her late teens or twenties in good health. The sample taken for sequencing was PBMCs. The chain joins TRBV6-1 to TRBJ2-6, with D perhaps matching TRBD1 (6 bases). The CDR3 nucleotides read TGTGCCAGCAGTGAAGCACCTGGACAGCTCTCTGGGGCCAACGTCCTGACTTTC. This encodes CASSEAPGQLSGANVLTF.